A single T cell receptor (beta chain) is shown here with its context. The data derive from a study of CD8 T cells in Susac syndrome. Reverse transcription of about 0.5 to 1 ug RNA was performed with random hexamers. An immunoSEQ multiplex PCR amplified TCR beta CDR3 over 54 Vbeta and 13 Jbeta. TCRdb used MiXCR to reprocess the immunoSEQ multiplex PCR reads, holding one entry per CDR3 protein. The table lists approximately 160,000 distinct CDR3 sequences, just under 95% of them singletons. From blood CD8+ and CD4+ T cells, TCR beta sequences were generated. Per the germline V gene, CDR1 is LGHDT and CDR2 is YNNKEL (reference sequence). This CDR3 has 15 amino acids. The V end lost 4 bases, the J end lost 0 bases, and 10 bases lay between the germline ends.

The chain carries TRBV3-1 and TRBJ2-1; no reliable D call. Sequenced material: CD4+ T cells from PBMCs. The TCR was taken from a human donor in good health. CDR3 sequence: CASSPTQSSYNEQFF. The CDR3 DNA sequence: TGTGCCAGCAGCCCCACGCAGAGCTCCTACAATGAGCAGTTCTTC.